These T cell receptor beta chains were read from a single sample in a study of neurological immune-mediated disorders. TCRdb re-analysed the 5' RACE reads in MiXCR, keeping a single row per CDR3 protein. The profile shows 100,000 or so distinct CDR3 sequences, around 3.4% of them singletons. Sequencing was performed on PBMCs. The receptors stem from a woman aged 18-35 years with multiple sclerosis. CDR3s include the opening cysteine and the closing phenylalanine or tryptophan. Fields, in order: D gene, J gene, clone size, V gene, CDR3 DNA, CDR3 protein. The D gene is left open where the match is weak. Rows may omit the clone size; those that give it use once, few, many or a size class.

D: .; J: TRBJ1-1; size: .; V: TRBV7-9; DNA: TGTGCCAGCAGCTTAGAGTGGGGTTTGAACACTGAAGCTTTCTTT; CDR3: CASSLEWGLNTEAFF
D: .; J: TRBJ2-2; size: many; V: TRBV20-1; DNA: TGCAGTGCTTTACCCCCGGGACTTTACACCGGGGAGCTGTTTTTT; CDR3: CSALPPGLYTGELFF
D: .; J: TRBJ1-3; size: many; V: TRBV7-2; DNA: TGTGCCAGCAGCAAAACAGGGTCGTCCAGCTCTGGAAACACCATATATTTT; CDR3: CASSKTGSSSSGNTIYF
D: TRBD2; J: TRBJ2-7; size: many; V: TRBV5-1; DNA: TGCGCCAGCAAACGGCTAGCGGGAGACGAGCAGTACTTC; CDR3: CASKRLAGDEQYF
D: .; J: TRBJ2-5; size: many; V: TRBV6-1; DNA: TGTGCCAGCAGTGTTGACAGACAACAAGAGACCCAGTACTTC; CDR3: CASSVDRQQETQYF
D: .; J: TRBJ1-5; size: .; V: TRBV20-1; DNA: TGCAGTGCTAGAGCGGGGGATAGCAATAAGACCCAGAATTTT; CDR3: CSARAGDSNKTQNF
D: TRBD1; J: TRBJ1-6; size: many; V: TRBV20-1; DNA: TGCAGTGCTCCGAAAAAACAGGGGGCGGATAATTCACCCCTCCACTTT; CDR3: CSAPKKQGADNSPLHF
D: .; J: TRBJ2-5; size: many; V: TRBV5-1; DNA: TGCGCCAGCAGCTTCAGCCTAGCAAAAGAGACCCAGTACTTC; CDR3: CASSFSLAKETQYF
D: TRBD1; J: TRBJ2-7; size: many; V: TRBV2; DNA: TGTGCCAGCAGTGGGGGACAGGGGCATTTCTACGAGCAGTACTTC; CDR3: CASSGGQGHFYEQYF
D: TRBD1; J: TRBJ2-1; size: many; V: TRBV5-1; DNA: TGCGCCAGCAGCTTGGAGATGGGACAGGGGCGCTACAATGAGCAGTTCTTC; CDR3: CASSLEMGQGRYNEQFF
D: TRBD1; J: TRBJ2-4; size: many; V: TRBV5-1; DNA: TGCGCCAGCAGCACGGGGACAGGGGGAAACATTCAGTACTTC; CDR3: CASSTGTGGNIQYF
D: .; J: TRBJ2-1; size: few; V: TRBV20-1; DNA: TGCAGTGGAAGGCAGGACGGCAATGAGCAGTTCTTC; CDR3: CSGRQDGNEQFF